This T cell receptor beta chain came from a study of blood T cell repertoires in COVID-19. Study-level information: PBMCs, B-cell-depleted T cells, or T cells were the source of the cDNA or gDNA that made up the material.

Methods used by the authors: Using reference gene primer amplification, nucleated cell counts were estimated. Using immunoSEQ multiplex PCR, the repertoire was profiled, and TCRdb retains in-frame clones only, with some absent. V, J and clone size derive from that table, while D and trimming were established from the DNA sequence. The sample lists about 280,000 clones, almost 90% seen once, with about 1.7% in the top ten. Participants came from about 24 US areas, aged about 18 to 89 years. Cohorts were assigned according to the clinical history that participants reported. The germline CDR1 and CDR2 sequences are SGDLS and YYNGEE. This CDR3 has 14 amino acids. V was pared by 2 bases and J by 5 bases, with 11 bases between.

Sample: PBMCs or T cells enriched from blood (not recorded which). The gene calls are TRBV9 and TRBJ2-1, with TRBD1 as a possible D gene (6 bases). The TCR was taken from a woman aged 18-35 years with acute COVID-19. CDR3 bases: TGTGCCAGCAGCGTTACAGGGTTCCACAATGAGCAGTTCTTC. This encodes CASSVTGFHNEQFF.